Presented here are 8 T cell receptor beta chains from one specimen sequenced in a study of blood T cells in healthy people across ages (dated by TCRdb to about 2015). The library was prepared using 5' RACE. The instrument was an Illumina HiSeq 2500. A second PCR of about 6 to 11 cycles was performed with a sample-barcoded 5' primer and a J-beta primer mix. Starting from the raw public reads, TCRdb applied fastp trimming at Q25, assembled clones with MiXCR and retained in-frame beta chains. Each CDR3 protein gets just one entry, which takes the most common genes and DNA from the rows behind it. The sample data list 700,000 or so distinct CDR3 sequences, and approximately 40% of these were observed just once. Of the sample, around 32% falls within the top ten clones. Sample: blood. These receptor sequences come from a man older than 75 in good health.

This clonotype was seen at least ten times. The rearrangement uses TRBV6-2 or TRBV6-3 and TRBJ2-5, with D possibly being TRBD2 (6 bases). V was clipped by 7 bases and J by 0 bases, with 18 bases between them. Germline V gene data show CDR1 as MNHEY and CDR2 as SVGEGT. The CDR3 totals 16 residues. CDR3 sequence reads: CASIRAGVTHQETQYF. In DNA, the CDR3 is TGTGCCAGCATCCGAGCGGGCGTGACACACCAAGAGACCCAGTACTTC.

The rearrangement uses TRBV6-5 and TRBJ1-5; 10 nucleotides line up with TRBD1. Germline assignment: CDR1 MNHEY and CDR2 SVGAGI. The CDR3 has 15 residues. The ends lost 2 bases at V and 7 bases at J; junction bases unmatched: 5. The DNA for the CDR3 is TGTGCCAGCAGTTACGGGGACAGGGGAGACCAGCCCCAGCATTTT. Its protein is CASSYGDRGDQPQHF.

This clonotype has only a few counts. The V and J genes are TRBV15 and TRBJ2-1; D unresolved. CDR3 size: 11 residues. Germline CDR1 reads LNHNV; CDR2 reads YYDKDF (reference sequence). Trimming took off 0 bases at V and 15 bases at J, with 9 bases between the two ends. CDR3 in DNA: TGTGCCACCAGCAGAGATACGTTTTCGTTCTTC. Translating gives CATSRDTFSFF.

V gene TRBV28 combines with J gene TRBJ1-4, with TRBD1 as a possible D gene (6 bases). Germline V gene sequence: CDR1 MDHEN, CDR2 SYDVKM. V gave up 2 bases and J gave up 11 bases, with 18 bases separating them. CDR3 size: 15 residues. The CDR3: CASSLGQLATTKLFF. In nucleotides, the CDR3 is TGTGCCAGCAGTTTAGGACAGCTCGCTACAACCAAACTGTTTTTT.

The rearrangement joins TRBV5-6 to TRBJ2-5; D gene uncertain. Germline lookup yields CDR1 SGHDT and CDR2 YYEEEE. The CDR3 consists of 15 residues. V was trimmed by 4 bases and J by 0 bases, leaving 13 bases between them. CDR3 sequence reads: CASSQKLMYQETQYF. As DNA, the CDR3 is TGTGCCAGCAGCCAGAAACTGATGTACCAAGAGACCCAGTACTTC.

The CDR3 DNA follows: TGTGCCAGCAGTTACGGGGACAGACCCAGGGAGCAGTACTTC. Translating gives CASSYGDRPREQYF. The rearrangement uses TRBV6-5 and TRBJ2-4, with 7 bases aligning to TRBD1. This CDR3 is 14 amino acids long. Germline CDR1 is MNHEY and CDR2 is SVGAGI. Trimming at V came to 2 bases and at J to 13 bases, leaving 11 bases not matched to a gene.

Points on this clonotype: The junction and the germline gene differ at one end; a read error may be behind it. The V call is TRBV6-6, the J call TRBJ2-6, with D tentatively TRBD1 (5 bases). Germline values: CDR1 MNHNY, CDR2 SVGAGI (reference sequence). The CDR3 sequence is 17 residues long. The CDR3 region has the DNA TGTGCCAGCATCGCGACACGAACCATCTCTGGGGCCTACGTCCTGACTTTC. This translates into CASIATRTISGAYVLTF.

A remark on this clonotype: This may be a read error, as it is one base from a much larger clone. The V gene is TRBV5-1, the J gene TRBJ2-1; D is unresolved. CDR1 and CDR2 from the germline V gene are SGHRS and YFSETQ. CDR3 size: 16 residues. In DNA form, the CDR3 reads TGCGCCAGCAGCTTGGCCCCAGGAAACTCCTACATTGAGCAGTTCTTC. Encoded protein: CASSLAPGNSYIEQFF.